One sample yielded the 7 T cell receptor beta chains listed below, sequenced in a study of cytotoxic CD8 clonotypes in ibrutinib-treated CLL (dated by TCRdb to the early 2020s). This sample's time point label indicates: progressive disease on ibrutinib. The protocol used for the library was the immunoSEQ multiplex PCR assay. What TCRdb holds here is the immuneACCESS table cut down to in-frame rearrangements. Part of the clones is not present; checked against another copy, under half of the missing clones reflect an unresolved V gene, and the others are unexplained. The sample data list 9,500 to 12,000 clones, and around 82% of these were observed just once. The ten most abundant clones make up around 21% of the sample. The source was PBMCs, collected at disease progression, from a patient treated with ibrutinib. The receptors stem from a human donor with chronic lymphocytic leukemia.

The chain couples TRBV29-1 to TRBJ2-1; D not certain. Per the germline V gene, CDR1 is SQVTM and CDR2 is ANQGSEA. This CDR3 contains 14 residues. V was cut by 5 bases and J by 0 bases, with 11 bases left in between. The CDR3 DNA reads TGCAGCGTTACGACGGTGAGCTCCTACAATGAGCAGTTCTTC. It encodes CSVTTVSSYNEQFF.

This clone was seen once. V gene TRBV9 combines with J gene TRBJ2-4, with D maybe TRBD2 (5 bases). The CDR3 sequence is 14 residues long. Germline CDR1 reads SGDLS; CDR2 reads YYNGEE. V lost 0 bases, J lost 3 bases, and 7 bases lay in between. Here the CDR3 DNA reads TGTGCCAGCAGCGTAGAAGGGAGCAAAAACATTCAGTACTTC. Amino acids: CASSVEGSKNIQYF.

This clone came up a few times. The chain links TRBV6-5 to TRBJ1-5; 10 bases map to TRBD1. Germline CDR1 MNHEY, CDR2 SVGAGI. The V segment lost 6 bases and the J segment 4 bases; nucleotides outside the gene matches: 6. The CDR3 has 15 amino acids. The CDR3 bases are TGTGCCAGCAGCAGAGGACAGGGGGGAAATCAGCCCCAGCATTTT. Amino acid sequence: CASSRGQGGNQPQHF.

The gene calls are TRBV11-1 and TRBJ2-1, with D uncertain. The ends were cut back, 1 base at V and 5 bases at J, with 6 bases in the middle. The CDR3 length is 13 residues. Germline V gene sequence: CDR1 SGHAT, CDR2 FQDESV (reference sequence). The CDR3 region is CASSLEYNNEQFF. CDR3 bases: TGTGCCAGCAGCTTAGAGTACAACAATGAGCAGTTCTTC.

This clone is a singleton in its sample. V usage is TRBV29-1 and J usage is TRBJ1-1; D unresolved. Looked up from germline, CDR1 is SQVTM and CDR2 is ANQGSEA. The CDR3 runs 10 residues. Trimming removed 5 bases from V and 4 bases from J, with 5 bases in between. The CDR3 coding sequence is TGCAGCGTTAGCGGCACTGAAGCTTTCTTT. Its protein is CSVSGTEAFF.

The CDR3 nucleotides are TGTGCCAGCAGCTCCAGTGGGGGAGGCGTCGACGAGCAGTACTTC. It translates to CASSSSGGGVDEQYF. The V call is TRBV7-3, the J call TRBJ2-7; D perhaps matches TRBD2 (6 bases). CDR1 is SGHTA and CDR2 is FQGTGA in the germline V gene. There are 15 residues in the CDR3. Deletions cut 4 bases from V and 5 bases from J, with 18 bases between.

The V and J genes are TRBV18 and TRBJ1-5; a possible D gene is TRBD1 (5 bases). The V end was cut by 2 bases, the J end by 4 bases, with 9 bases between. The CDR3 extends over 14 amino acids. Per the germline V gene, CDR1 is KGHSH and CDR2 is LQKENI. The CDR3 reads CASSPRQGNQPQHF. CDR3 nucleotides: TGTGCCAGCTCACCAAGGCAGGGTAATCAGCCCCAGCATTTT.